A selection of T cell receptor beta chains follows, all from one sample in a study of beta chain features in type 1 diabetes. The table came from immunoSEQ multiplex PCR; TCRdb's copy has only in-frame clones and leaves some out. The table lists roughly 310,000 clones, 9.5% to 11% of them singletons. The sequencing sample was made of naive CD4+ T cells from blood. The origin of the receptors is a woman aged 25-40 years in good health. CDR3s include the opening cysteine and the closing phenylalanine or tryptophan. Each record gives: J gene, V gene, clone size, D gene, CDR3 protein, CDR3 DNA. A D gene is named only where the DNA matches it firmly. Not every row has a clone size; where given, it reads once, few, many or a size class.

J: TRBJ2-3
V: TRBV29-1
size: NA
D: TRBD2
CDR3: CSVEAGEGTDTQYF
DNA: TGCAGCGTTGAGGCGGGAGAGGGCACAGATACGCAGTATTTT

J: TRBJ2-1
V: TRBV19
size: few
D: TRBD2
CDR3: CASQLAGVSYNEQFF
DNA: TGTGCCAGTCAATTAGCGGGAGTCAGTTACAATGAGCAGTTCTTC

J: TRBJ2-7
V: TRBV28
size: NA
D: TRBD2
CDR3: CASSSPTSGKDYVEQYF
DNA: TGTGCCAGCAGTTCCCCGACTAGCGGGAAGGACTACGTCGAGCAGTACTTC

J: TRBJ2-2
V: TRBV6-5
size: few
D: TRBD1
CDR3: CATAPGTGFTGELFF
DNA: TGTGCCACCGCACCCGGGACAGGGTTCACCGGGGAGCTGTTTTTT

J: TRBJ2-2
V: TRBV7-3
size: few
D: TRBD2
CDR3: CASSLSPTSGVTGELFF
DNA: TGTGCCAGCAGCCTTAGCCCGACTAGCGGGGTTACCGGGGAGCTGTTTTTT

J: TRBJ2-5
V: TRBV19
size: NA
D: TRBD2
CDR3: CASSIDLAGGGETQYF
DNA: TGTGCCAGTAGTATAGATCTAGCGGGAGGAGGAGAGACCCAGTACTTC

J: TRBJ2-6
V: TRBV7-3
size: few
D: TRBD1
CDR3: CASSPSGQGSVIAGANVLTF
DNA: TGTGCCAGCAGCCCCTCGGGACAGGGTTCGGTGATTGCTGGGGCCAACGTCCTGACTTTC

J: TRBJ2-3
V: TRBV28
size: NA
D: NA
CDR3: CASGTSTTDTQYF
DNA: TGTGCCAGCGGGACATCGACCACAGATACGCAGTATTTT

J: TRBJ1-1
V: TRBV25-1
size: NA
D: TRBD1
CDR3: CASSALRDRPEAFF
DNA: TGTGCCAGCAGTGCTCTCCGGGACAGGCCTGAAGCTTTCTTT

J: TRBJ1-2
V: TRBV7-3
size: NA
D: NA
CDR3: CASSLKQGGYGYTF
DNA: TGTGCCAGCAGCTTAAAGCAGGGAGGCTATGGCTACACCTTC

J: TRBJ2-5
V: TRBV7-3
size: few
D: NA
CDR3: CASSPNGQETQYF
DNA: TGTGCCAGCAGCCCGAACGGGCAAGAGACCCAGTACTTC

J: TRBJ2-1
V: TRBV5-6
size: few
D: TRBD2
CDR3: CASSTVAGDVSNEQFF
DNA: TGTGCCAGCAGCACCGTAGCGGGAGATGTGAGTAATGAGCAGTTCTTC

J: TRBJ2-7
V: TRBV30
size: few
D: NA
CDR3: CAWMEQAGVEQYF
DNA: TGTGCCTGGATGGAACAAGCAGGGGTCGAGCAGTACTTC

J: TRBJ1-5
V: TRBV7-9
size: NA
D: TRBD1
CDR3: CASSFGQGGWPQHF
DNA: TGTGCCAGCAGCTTTGGACAGGGCGGATGGCCCCAGCATTTT

J: TRBJ2-3
V: TRBV7-2
size: once
D: TRBD1
CDR3: CASSEKTGGDTQYF
DNA: TGTGCCAGCAGCGAAAAAACAGGGGGAGATACGCAGTATTTT

J: TRBJ2-3
V: TRBV9
size: few
D: TRBD1
CDR3: CASSVVGTGATDTQYF
DNA: TGTGCCAGCAGCGTAGTTGGGACAGGGGCCACAGATACGCAGTATTTT

J: TRBJ1-2
V: TRBV28
size: few
D: NA
CDR3: CASSITEIYGYTF
DNA: TGTGCCAGCAGCATTACAGAGATCTATGGCTACACCTTC

J: TRBJ2-5
V: TRBV5-4
size: NA
D: TRBD2
CDR3: CASSLGGGSETQYF
DNA: TGTGCCAGCAGCTTGGGGGGAGGGTCAGAGACCCAGTACTTC

J: TRBJ2-1
V: TRBV19
size: few
D: NA
CDR3: CASSIRASEYNEQFF
DNA: TGTGCCAGTAGTATTAGGGCTAGCGAATACAATGAGCAGTTCTTC

J: TRBJ2-3
V: TRBV30
size: few
D: NA
CDR3: CAWSVRRGLGTDTQYF
DNA: TGTGCCTGGAGTGTACGAAGGGGGTTGGGCACAGATACGCAGTATTTT